The text below deals with one T cell receptor beta chain. Its antigen remains unknown. Baseline was the first blood sampling point, followed by cycle 4 day 1 and cycle 7 day 1. The sample originates from a study of OX40 agonist ivuxolimab in advanced cancers. About the research overall: Every 2 weeks, patients got intravenous ivuxolimab at one of six dose levels (0.01-10 mg/kg). Findings and caveats of the study: Circulating CD4+ and CD8+ T cells showed clonal expansion by week 6 at 0.1 to 3.0 mg/kg. The antigens recognized by the expanded peripheral T cells, that is their antigen specificity, were not determined.

The table came from immunoSEQ multiplex PCR; TCRdb's copy has only in-frame clones and leaves some out. The data contain roughly 40,000 clones, approximately 85% of them singletons. Germline CDR1 and CDR2: SGHTA and FQGTGA. J gave up 3 bases and V 5 bases, and 2 bases lay outside the gene matches. This CDR3 is built from 14 residues. Specimen: CD4+ or CD8+ T cells sorted from blood, collected in a trial of the OX40 agonist ivuxolimab. This TCR came from an adult with an advanced solid tumor such as melanoma, head and neck, liver or kidney cancer. The chain recombines TRBV7-3 with TRBJ2-3; 10 nucleotides agree with TRBD1. The CDR3 loop is CASSRDRGTDTQYF. CDR3 DNA: TGTGCCAGCAGCCGGGACAGGGGAACAGATACGCAGTATTTT.